This section outlines one TCR beta chain sequence together with its context. Its antigen is not yet known. This entry comes from a study of CXCR3-negative and CXCR3-positive naive CD8 T cells (dated by TCRdb to between 2019 and 2020). Regarding the research as a whole: In total, 110 million to 150 million TRB reads were obtained, corresponding to roughly 1.5 +/- 0.3 million reads per library. Diversity and physicochemical repertoire analyses were performed on around 10 donors pooled from two independent experiments. TRBV-TRBJ cluster analysis included naive subsets from five or six donors and memory cells from 3 donors. Study-wide findings and limitations: Because CXCR3 expression was partially decreased after cryopreservation, freshly isolated PBMCs were used for most assays. Surface CD5, linked to self-reactivity in mice, was comparable between naive subsets; TCR interaction strength was therefore also inferred from TRB CDR3 physicochemical properties. Repertoire diversity was comparably high in both naive subsets but much lower in memory CD8+ T cells. TRB CDR3s from CXCR3-positive naive cells showed higher hydrophobicity (lower Kidera factor 4), lower energy, and higher strength and volume indices than CXCR3-negative naive cells. Similar TRBV-TRBJ usage was shown by naive CXCR3-negative and CXCR3-positive cells from the same donor, whereas distinct patterns were shown by memory cells.

TCRdb shows the sequencer as NextSeq 550. The Human TCR Profiling Kit (MiLaboratory) was used to prepare UMI-labeled 5' RACE TRB cDNA libraries. The full amount of extracted RNA was used for cDNA synthesis, and the full amount of resulting cDNA was used for PCR amplification. The libraries were made side by side, with each library going through the same number of PCR cycles. Under the source paper's analysis protocol: With a requirement of at least two reads per UMI, MIGEC and MiXCR extracted about 50,000 +/- 10,000 unique UMI-labeled TRB cDNA molecules per library. An average of approximately 40,000 +/- 10,000 functional in-frame TRB CDR3 nucleotide clonotypes without stop codons was found per library. Diversity metrics, including normalized Shannon-Wiener and Chao1, were computed in VDJtools after downsampling to 5000 UMI-labeled TRB molecules per sample. VDJtools computed clonotype-size-weighted physicochemical properties of the central five CDR3 residues: interaction energy, strength, volume and Kidera factor 4. The reads went through TCRdb reprocessing, and each CDR3 protein sequence gets one entry with no DNA. None of the V and J calls come from the authors' own analysis; TCRdb made them. This sample's clone table shows approximately 74,000 distinct CDR3 sequences. The biggest ten clones account for approximately 1.4% of the sample.

From its cysteine to its phenylalanine, the CDR3 spans 15 amino acids. DNA is not on record. The germline V gene encodes CDR1 MDHEN and CDR2 SYDVKM. For each CD8+ T cell subset, flow sorting was done in triplicate, and about 300,000 cells per subset went directly into RLT lysis buffer. To keep memory contaminants out, a stringent definition of naive CD8+ T cells was applied: CD45RO-CCR7+CD27+CD95-. Peripheral blood mononuclear cells were isolated from buffy coats by standard density gradient centrifugation. A FACSAria III was used to flow-sort naive CD8+ T cells into CXCR3-negative and CXCR3-positive populations. An RNeasy Mini Kit was used to extract total RNA from the sorted cells.

This sequence was found in a human donor in good health. Some clones in this sample may be carry-over from other donors' samples. The sequencing input was naive CXCR3- CD8+ T cells from blood. The intended sense of this specimen's cell subset or site label: CD45RO-CCR7+CD27+CD95- naive CD8+ T cells lacking CXCR3 (TNR3-). The V gene is TRBV28 and the J gene is TRBJ2-7; TCRdb's D call, TRBD1, is unchecked because there is no DNA. The CDR3 sequence is CASIPAGTGWEEQYF.